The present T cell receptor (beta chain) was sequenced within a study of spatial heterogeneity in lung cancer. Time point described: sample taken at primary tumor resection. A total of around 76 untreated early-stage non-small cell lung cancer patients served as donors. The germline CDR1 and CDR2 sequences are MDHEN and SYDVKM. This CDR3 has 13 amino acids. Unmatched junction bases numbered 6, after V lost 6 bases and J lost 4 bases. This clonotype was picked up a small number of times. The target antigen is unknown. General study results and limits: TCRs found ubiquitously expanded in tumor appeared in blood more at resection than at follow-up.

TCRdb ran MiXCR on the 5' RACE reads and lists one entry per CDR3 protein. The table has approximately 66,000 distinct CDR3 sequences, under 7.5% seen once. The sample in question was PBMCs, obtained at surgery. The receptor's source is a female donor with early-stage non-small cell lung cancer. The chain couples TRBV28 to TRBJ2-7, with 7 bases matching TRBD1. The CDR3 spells CASRTGYEYEQYF. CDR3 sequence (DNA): TGTGCCAGCAGGACAGGGTATGAGTACGAGCAGTACTTC. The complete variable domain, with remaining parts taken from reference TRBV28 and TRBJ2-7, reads DVKVTQSSRYLVKRTGEKVFLECVQDMDHENMFWYRQDPGLGLRLIYFSYDVKMKEKGDIPEGYSVSREKKERFSLILESASTNQTSMYLCASRTGYEYEQYFGPGTRLTVT.